This TCR beta chain was identified during a study of cytomegalovirus exposure and HLA in healthy donors. Germline V gives CDR1 MGHRA, CDR2 YSYEKL. The CDR3 is 15 residues long. J was trimmed by 5 bases and V by 0 bases; bases with no gene match: 3. 60 Vbeta and 13 Jbeta primers were used in PCR. Sequencing was performed with immunoSEQ multiplex PCR; in TCRdb, only in-frame clones are kept and a portion is missing. The data hold about 99,000 clones, with around 77% observed a single time. The specimen sequenced was PBMCs. The J gene is TRBJ2-5, the V gene TRBV4-1; TRBD1 matches at 10 bases. The receptor was isolated from a man in his forties in good health and CMV-seronegative. CDR3 residues: CASSQDPGQGETQYF. The CDR3 coding sequence is TGCGCCAGCAGCCAAGATCCGGGACAGGGGGAGACCCAGTACTTC.